The entry below gives a single TCR beta chain sequence along with its context. In the original processing: Researchers report that nucleated cell counts were estimated from reference gene primer amplification. TCRdb keeps only in-frame clones here, not all; method: immunoSEQ multiplex PCR. Clone size and the V and J calls come from that table; the DNA yielded D and trimming. The top ten hold about 1.6% of the sample, which has some 270,000 clones, around 84% seen once. This specimen comes from a study of blood T cell repertoires in COVID-19. Study information: Material from acute and convalescent COVID-19 was sourced from the United States, Italy and Spain. The cDNA or gDNA used as material had been derived from T cells, B-cell-depleted T cells, or PBMCs.

V lost 5 bases, J lost 11 bases, and 21 bases lay in between. The CDR3 sequence is 14 residues long. Germline V gene data show CDR1 as MDHEN and CDR2 as SYDVKM. The sample taken for sequencing was peripheral blood. The J gene is TRBJ1-1, the V gene TRBV28; D perhaps matches TRBD1 (5 bases). The TCR was taken from a woman aged 40 to 50 who had recovered from COVID-19. CDR3: CASSANLGVRGAFF. Written as DNA, the CDR3 is TGTGCCAGCAGTGCAAACCTCGGGGTCCGGGGGGCTTTCTTT.